A single sample is the source of the 2 T cell receptor beta chains below, sequenced in a study of response to subunit inactivated influenza vaccine. TCRdb redid the calling of the RT-PCR reads with MiXCR, one entry per CDR3 protein. Of 650,000 to 800,000 distinct CDR3 sequences listed, around 13% are singletons. Sequencing was performed on PBMCs from blood, taken less than 15 days before vaccination. All receptors come from a man aged 50-59 years who received an inactivated influenza vaccine.

This clonotype has more than one count but fewer than ten. The chain is built from TRBV15 and TRBJ1-5; no clear D gene. Germline V gene sequence: CDR1 LNHNV, CDR2 YYDKDF (reference sequence). The CDR3 sequence is 13 residues long. V lost 1 base and J lost 6, with 7 bases in between. The CDR3 region has the DNA TGTGCCACCAGCAGAGGAGCGTTTCAGCCCCAGCATTTT. It codes for CATSRGAFQPQHF.

In its sample, this clonotype was seen a few times. The chain is built from TRBV5-6 and TRBJ2-2; possible D gene TRBD1, 6 bases. This CDR3 is 16 amino acids long. Germline V gene lookup returns CDR1 SGHDT and CDR2 YYEEEE. V was clipped by 3 bases and J by 5 bases, with 17 bases between them. CDR3 residues: CASSSPRDKITGELFF. The CDR3 region has the DNA TGTGCCAGCAGCTCACCCCGGGACAAGATTACCGGGGAGCTGTTTTTT.